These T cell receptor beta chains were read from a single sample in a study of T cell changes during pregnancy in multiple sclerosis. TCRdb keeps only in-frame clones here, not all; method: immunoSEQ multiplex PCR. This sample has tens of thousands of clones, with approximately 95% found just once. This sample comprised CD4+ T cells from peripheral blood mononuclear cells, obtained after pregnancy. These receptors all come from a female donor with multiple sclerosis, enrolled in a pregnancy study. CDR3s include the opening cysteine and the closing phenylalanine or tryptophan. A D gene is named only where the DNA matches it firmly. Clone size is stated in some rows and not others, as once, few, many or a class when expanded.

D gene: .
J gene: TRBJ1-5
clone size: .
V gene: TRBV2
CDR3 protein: CASSDRGYSNQPQHF
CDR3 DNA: TGTGCCAGCAGTGATCGGGGATATAGCAATCAGCCCCAGCATTTT

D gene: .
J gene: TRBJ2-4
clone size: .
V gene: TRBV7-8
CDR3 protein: CASSLMLSENIQYF
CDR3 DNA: TGTGCCAGCAGCTTGATGTTGTCGGAAAACATTCAGTACTTC

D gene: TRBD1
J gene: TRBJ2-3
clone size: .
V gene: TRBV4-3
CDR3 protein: CASSQARTGSTDTQYF
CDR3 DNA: TGCGCCAGCAGCCAAGCGAGGACAGGCAGCACAGATACGCAGTATTTT

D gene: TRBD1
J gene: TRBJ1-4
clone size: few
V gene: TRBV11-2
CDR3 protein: CASSTAGTGFEKLFF
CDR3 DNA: TGTGCCAGCAGTACAGCAGGGACAGGTTTTGAAAAACTGTTTTTT

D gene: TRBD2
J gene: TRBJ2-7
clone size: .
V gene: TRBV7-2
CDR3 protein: CASSLLTSGGSYEQYF
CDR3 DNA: TGTGCCAGCAGCTTGTTGACTAGCGGGGGCTCCTACGAGCAGTACTTC

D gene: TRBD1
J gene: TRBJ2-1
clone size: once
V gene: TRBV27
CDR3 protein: CASSLRSRDRVFYSEQFF
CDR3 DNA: TGTGCCAGCAGTTTAAGGTCCCGGGACAGGGTATTTTATAGTGAGCAGTTCTTC

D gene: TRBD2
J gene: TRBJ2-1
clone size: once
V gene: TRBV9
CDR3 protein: CASSVVTSGTPGNEQFF
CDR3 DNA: TGTGCCAGCAGCGTAGTTACTAGCGGGACCCCGGGGAATGAGCAGTTCTTC

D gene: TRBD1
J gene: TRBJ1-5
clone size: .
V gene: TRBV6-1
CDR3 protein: CASSEVPRGPGNQPQHF
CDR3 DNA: TGTGCCAGCAGTGAAGTCCCCAGGGGGCCTGGCAATCAGCCCCAGCATTTT

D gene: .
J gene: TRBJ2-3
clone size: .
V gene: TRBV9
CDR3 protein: CASSVGTAGSTDTQYF
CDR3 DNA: TGTGCCAGCAGCGTCGGTACGGCAGGGAGCACAGATACGCAGTATTTT

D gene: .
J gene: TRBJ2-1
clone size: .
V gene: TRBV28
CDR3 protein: CASSPRGSGYRNEQFF
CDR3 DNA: TGTGCCAGCAGTCCCCGTGGGAGCGGGTACCGCAATGAGCAGTTCTTC

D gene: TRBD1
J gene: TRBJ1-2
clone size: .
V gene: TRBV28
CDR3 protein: CASRLAGTGEGWYTF
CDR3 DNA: TGTGCCAGCAGATTGGCCGGGACAGGGGAGGGTTGGTACACCTTC

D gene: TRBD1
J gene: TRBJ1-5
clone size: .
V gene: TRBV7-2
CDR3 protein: CASSSTIRAGGAPQHF
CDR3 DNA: TGTGCCAGCAGTTCCACCATTAGGGCAGGGGGAGCGCCCCAGCATTTT

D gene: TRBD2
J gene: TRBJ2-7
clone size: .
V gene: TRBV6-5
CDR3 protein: CASRRGLAGSEEQYF
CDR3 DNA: TGTGCCAGCAGACGCGGACTAGCGGGATCAGAGGAGCAGTACTTC

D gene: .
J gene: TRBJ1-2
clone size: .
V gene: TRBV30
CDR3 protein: CAWSVPGITGGYTF
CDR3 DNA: TGTGCCTGGAGTGTACCGGGGATTACGGGTGGCTACACCTTC